One and the same sample provided the 19 T cell receptor beta chains below, sequenced in a study of blood T cell repertoires in COVID-19. Method: immunoSEQ multiplex PCR; TCRdb's copy keeps in-frame clones and lacks some. The repertoire holds over 250,000 clones, with approximately 89% as singletons. What was sequenced was PBMCs or T cells enriched from blood (not recorded which). These receptors originate from a woman aged 18-30 years who had recovered from COVID-19.

This clone has only a few counts. This chain links TRBV7-2 with TRBJ2-1; no definite D call. Trimming cost V 5 bases and J 0 bases, with 14 bases left between them. CDR1 and CDR2 (germline): SGHTA, FQGNSA. The CDR3 loop spans 16 amino acids. In nucleotides, the CDR3 is TGTGCCAGCAGCCCCTGGAGCGAGAGCTCCTACAATGAGCAGTTCTTC. Its translation is CASSPWSESSYNEQFF.

This chain connects TRBV5-6 to TRBJ2-7, with D unclear. Germline V gene lookup returns CDR1 SGHDT and CDR2 YYEEEE. The V end lost 0 bases, the J end lost 2 bases, and 9 bases lay between the germline ends. This CDR3 spans 14 amino acids. Here the CDR3 DNA reads TGTGCCAGCAGCTTGGTACCCTCTACCTACGAGCAGTACTTC. Translating it yields CASSLVPSTYEQYF.

This clone has at least ten counts. Within the sample, other DNA sequences also encode this same CDR3. The chain uses TRBV30 and TRBJ2-1, with D possibly matching TRBD2 (5 bases). The CDR3 runs to 13 residues. V gave up 2 bases and J gave up 4 bases, with 9 bases separating them. Per germline, CDR1 GTSNPN and CDR2 SVGIG (reference sequence). This chain's CDR3 is CAWSTSGYNEQFF. DNA of the CDR3: TGTGCCTGGAGTACCAGCGGATACAATGAGCAGTTCTTC.

V gene TRBV29-1 combines with J gene TRBJ2-1; maybe TRBD2 (6 bases). The CDR3 is 10 amino acids. V was clipped by 3 bases and J by 13 bases, with 10 bases between them. The V gene's germline CDR1 is SQVTM and CDR2 ANQGSEA. The CDR3 bases are TGCAGCGTTGATGAGGCGGGACAGTTCTTC. The encoded protein is CSVDEAGQFF.

J is TRBJ2-7 and V is TRBV6-5; D call uncertain. Germline values: CDR1 MNHEY, CDR2 SVGAGI. The CDR3 sequence is 15 residues long. The V end was cut by 6 bases, the J end by 0 bases, with 15 bases between. CDR3 in amino acids: CASRRVGSPSYEQYF. CDR3 DNA: TGTGCCAGCAGGAGAGTGGGCTCCCCCTCCTACGAGCAGTACTTC.

This clone turned up a few times. The chain recombines TRBV6-5 with TRBJ1-1, with a weak D call TRBD1 (5 bases). The CDR3 sequence is 12 residues long. Germline-derived CDR1 and CDR2 are MNHEY and SVGAGI. V was trimmed by 6 bases and J by 6 bases, leaving 11 bases between them. The CDR3 DNA reads as TGTGCCAGCAGCTCTCAGGGATCTGAAGCTTTCTTT. Translated: CASSSQGSEAFF.

J is TRBJ2-7 and V is TRBV19; tentative D call: TRBD1 (5 bases). The germline CDR1 and CDR2 sequences are LNHDA and SQIVND (reference sequence). The CDR3 runs to 14 residues. V was cut by 1 base and J by 4 bases, with 11 bases left in between. CDR3 amino acids: CASSIGAQGYEQYF. DNA of the CDR3: TGTGCCAGTAGTATAGGGGCCCAGGGTTACGAGCAGTACTTC. The whole variable domain, remainder taken from reference TRBV19 and TRBJ2-7, is DGGITQSPKYLFRKEGQNVTLSCEQNLNHDAMYWYRQDPGQGLRLIYYSQIVNDFQKGDIAEGYSVSREKKESFPLTVTSAQKNPTAFYLCASSIGAQGYEQYFGPGTRLTVT.

J is TRBJ1-1 and V is TRBV5-1, with 8 bases fitting TRBD1. V lost 7 bases and J lost 1; bases outside the gene matches: 6. Looked up from germline, CDR1 is SGHRS and CDR2 is YFSETQ. The CDR3 sequence is 14 residues long. This chain's CDR3 is CASRTGMRNTEAFF. CDR3 DNA: TGCGCCAGCCGGACAGGGATGAGGAACACTGAAGCTTTCTTT.

There are a few counts of this clone. The genes are TRBV3-1 (or the pseudogene TRBV3-2) and TRBJ1-1; 7 nucleotides align to TRBD1. The germline V gene encodes CDR1 LGHDT and CDR2 YNNKEL (reference sequence). CDR3 length: 14 amino acids. With V trimmed by 4 bases and J by 2 bases, 4 bases remained unmatched. For the CDR3, the DNA is TGTGCCAGCAGCCTACAGGGGCGAAACACTGAAGCTTTCTTT. Translated: CASSLQGRNTEAFF.

This chain links TRBV29-1 with TRBJ2-1; D might be TRBD2 (6 bases). Deletions cut 3 bases from V and 7 bases from J, with 13 bases between. CDR3 size: 13 residues. Germline CDR1 and CDR2: SQVTM and ANQGSEA. The DNA for the CDR3 is TGCAGCGTTGAGCTTAGGGAGGATAATGAGCAGTTCTTC. The encoded protein is CSVELREDNEQFF.

The chain joins TRBV7-3 to TRBJ2-1; 12 positions agree with TRBD2. The CDR3 runs 16 residues. The V gene end was trimmed by 4 bases and the J gene end by 6 bases; junction bases not matched to a gene: 7. The germline gives CDR1 SGHTA, CDR2 FQGTGA. The CDR3 loop reads CASSSQLAGGPNEQFF. The CDR3 nucleotides are TGTGCCAGCAGCTCACAGCTAGCGGGAGGGCCCAATGAGCAGTTCTTC. Looking up the rest from reference TRBV7-3 and TRBJ2-1 gives the full variable domain: GAGVSQTPSNKVTEKGKYVELRCDPISGHTALYWYRQSLGQGPEFLIYFQGTGAADDSGLPNDRFFAVRPEGSVSTLKIQRTERGDSAVYLCASSSQLAGGPNEQFFGPGTRLTVL.

The rearrangement uses TRBV7-9 and TRBJ2-7; D perhaps matches TRBD2 (5 bases). CDR1 SEHNR and CDR2 FQNEAQ come from the germline V gene (reference sequence). This CDR3 spans 12 amino acids. V was cut by 6 bases and J by 6 bases, with 12 bases left in between. CDR3 bases: TGTGCCAGCAGAGGACTTCGATCCGAGCAGTACTTC. Its translation is CASRGLRSEQYF.

This CDR3 reads CAWSAGRPSSYEQYF. DNA for the CDR3: TGTGCCTGGAGTGCCGGGAGGCCCAGCTCCTACGAGCAGTACTTC. The V call is TRBV30, the J call TRBJ2-7; 7 nucleotides match TRBD2. After removal of 1 base from V and 0 bases from J, the junction contained 6 bases not matched to a gene. The CDR3 runs to 15 residues. Per germline, CDR1 GTSNPN and CDR2 SVGIG (reference sequence).

The V gene is TRBV6-6, the J gene TRBJ1-4; D is unclear. The CDR3 extends over 14 amino acids. V lost 2 bases to trimming and J lost 3 bases, with 7 bases between them. Germline V gene lookup returns CDR1 MNHNY and CDR2 SVGAGI (reference sequence). The CDR3 sequence: CASSYAAPNEKLFF. Here the CDR3 DNA reads TGTGCCAGCAGTTACGCAGCGCCTAATGAAAAACTGTTTTTT.

This sequence joins TRBV12-3 or TRBV12-4 and TRBJ2-3; no clear D gene. V lost 7 bases and J lost 3, with 8 bases in between. The CDR3 contains 12 residues. CDR3 in amino acids: CASTEATDTQYF. For the CDR3, the DNA is TGTGCCAGCACTGAAGCGACAGATACGCAGTATTTT.

The V and J genes are TRBV9 and TRBJ1-2; D ambiguous. V lost 0 bases, J lost 0 bases, and 9 bases lay in between. Germline loops: CDR1 SGDLS, CDR2 YYNGEE. The CDR3 covers 15 residues. CDR3 in amino acids: CASSVGTDANYGYTF. In DNA form, the CDR3 reads TGTGCCAGCAGCGTAGGCACAGATGCTAACTATGGCTACACCTTC.

This clone is a singleton in its sample. V is TRBV10-2 and J is TRBJ1-1, with 7 nucleotides matching TRBD1. The CDR3 totals 12 residues. V lost 8 bases, J lost 3 bases, and 3 bases stayed unmatched. Germline V lookup: CDR1 WSHSY, CDR2 SAAADI. CDR3 coding DNA: TGCGCCAGCCGACAGGGAGACACTGAAGCTTTCTTT. This translates into CASRQGDTEAFF.

CDR3 nucleotide sequence: TGCGCCAGCAGTCCTGGACTAGCGGGACCCCGAAGCTCCTACAATGAGCAGTTCTTC. It is translated as CASSPGLAGPRSSYNEQFF. V and J are TRBV4-1 and TRBJ2-1, with 12 bases matching TRBD2. The CDR3 extends over 19 amino acids. Germline CDR1 and CDR2: MGHRA and YSYEKL. J lost 0 bases, V lost 6 bases, and 12 bases had no gene match.

This chain uses TRBV2 with TRBJ1-2; D remains unclear. This CDR3 spans 14 amino acids. Germline V gene lookup returns CDR1 SNHLY and CDR2 FYNNEI. Trimming stripped 7 bases from V and 8 bases from J, with 20 bases between. The CDR3 here is CASNGVRESRGYTF. CDR3 sequence (DNA): TGTGCCAGCAATGGTGTAAGGGAGAGTAGGGGCTACACCTTC.